This T cell receptor (beta chain) was observed in a study of Tregs in tolerant kidney transplant recipients. At the level of the study: Sorting after B cell culture yielded CD25+CD127- and 4-1BB+CD40L- CD4+ cells. Sorting of CD4+CD25+CD127- cells followed approximately 3-day belatacept mixed lymphocyte reactions, sometimes with roughly 5-day graft donor restimulation.

TCRdb keeps only in-frame clones here, not all; method: immunoSEQ multiplex PCR. The table lists about 5,600 clones, nearly 90% of them singletons. Turning to this clone: Its antigen is not identified.

Trimming removed 6 bases from V and 3 bases from J, with 11 bases in between. The germline gives CDR1 ENHRY, CDR2 SYGVKD. This CDR3 is 14 amino acids long. This sequence originates from a human patient who received a combined kidney and bone marrow transplant. V usage is TRBV10-3 and J usage is TRBJ2-2; a possible D gene is TRBD2 (6 bases). The sample was Tregs from blood cultured with allogeneic cells, taken before the transplant. CDR3 protein: CAIRGGKDTGELFF. As DNA, the CDR3 is TGTGCCATCAGGGGGGGTAAAGACACCGGGGAGCTGTTTTTT.